This TCR beta chain was found in a study of T cell changes during pregnancy in multiple sclerosis. The protocol was immunoSEQ multiplex PCR, while the TCRdb copy is restricted to in-frame clones and leaves out a portion. In the table there are about 40,000 clones, about 87% of which are singletons. This CDR3 is built from 17 residues. The receptor's source is a female donor in good health, enrolled as a control in a pregnancy study. The source material was peripheral blood, sampled in the first trimester of pregnancy. The chain is built from TRBV1 and TRBJ1-4; the table assigns TRBD1, which was not confirmed against the DNA. TRBV1 is a pseudogene locus. CDR3 nucleotides: TGCACCAGCAGCCAGGCCCGTCCGGGACAGTCGAATGAAAAACTGTTTTTT. Translation gives CTSSQARPGQSNEKLFF.